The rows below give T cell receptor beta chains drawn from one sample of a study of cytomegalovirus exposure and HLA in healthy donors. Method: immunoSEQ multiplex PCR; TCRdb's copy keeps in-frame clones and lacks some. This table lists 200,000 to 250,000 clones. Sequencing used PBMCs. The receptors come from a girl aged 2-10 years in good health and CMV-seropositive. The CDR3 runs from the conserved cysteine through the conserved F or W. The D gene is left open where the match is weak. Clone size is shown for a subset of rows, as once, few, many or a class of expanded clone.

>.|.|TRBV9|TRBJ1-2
TGTGCCAGCAATAACATTTTTGGCTACACCTTC
CASNNIFGYTF
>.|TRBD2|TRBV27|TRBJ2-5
TGTGCCAGCAGCTCCGGGGGGGGCTGGGAGACCCAGTACTTC
CASSSGGGWETQYF
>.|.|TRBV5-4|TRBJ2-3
TGTGCCAGCTCTTCACTAGATTCAGATACGCAGTATTTT
CASSSLDSDTQYF
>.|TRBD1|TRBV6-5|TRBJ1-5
TGTGCCAGCAGCACGGGACAGCACAATCAGCCCCAGCATTTT
CASSTGQHNQPQHF
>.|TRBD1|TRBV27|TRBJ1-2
TGTGCCAGCAGACCTGACAGGGAAGGCGGCTACACCTTC
CASRPDREGGYTF
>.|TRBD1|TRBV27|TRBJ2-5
TGTGCCAGCAGTTTAAGGCGGTCGAGGGGGCTGCAGAAAAAGTACCAAGAGACCCAGTACTTC
CASSLRRSRGLQKKYQETQYF
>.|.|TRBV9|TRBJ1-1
TGTGCCAGCAGCGTAGAGCCCAGGGCAGGCACTGAAGCTTTCTTT
CASSVEPRAGTEAFF
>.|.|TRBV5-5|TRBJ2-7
TGTGCCAGCAGCTCGGCCGGGGGCTCCTACGAGCAGTACTTC
CASSSAGGSYEQYF
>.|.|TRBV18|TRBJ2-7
TGTGCCAGCTCCCGTTCAAGGAGGGACAGCATCTACGAGCAGTACTTC
CASSRSRRDSIYEQYF
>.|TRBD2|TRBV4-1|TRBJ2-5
TGCGCCAGCAGCCAAGACATGGGGACTACGGGAACCCAGTACTTC
CASSQDMGTTGTQYF
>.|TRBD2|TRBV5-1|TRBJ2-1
TGCGCCAGCAGCTTGGGCAGCGGGAGCTATGTAGGGAATGAGCAGTTCTTC
CASSLGSGSYVGNEQFF
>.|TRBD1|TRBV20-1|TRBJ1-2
TGCAGTGCTTACAGGGGTCCTGGCTACACCTTC
CSAYRGPGYTF
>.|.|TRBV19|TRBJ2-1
TGTGCCGTATCGGAGGGGTCAGCTGAGCAGTTCTTC
CAVSEGSAEQFF
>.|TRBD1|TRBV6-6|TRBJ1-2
TGTGCCAGCAGCCCTTCACCGGGACAGGGGGCAAGGGGCTACACCTTC
CASSPSPGQGARGYTF
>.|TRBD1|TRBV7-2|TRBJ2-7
TGTGCCAGCAGCTTACTCCAGGGGGATGTAGGTGAGCAGTACTTC
CASSLLQGDVGEQYF
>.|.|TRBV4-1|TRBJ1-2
TGCGCCAGCAGCCTTGGTCAGGGGAGGGATGGCTACACCTTC
CASSLGQGRDGYTF
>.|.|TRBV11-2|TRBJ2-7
TGTGCCAGCAGCTTAACCGTTGCTAGCTCGGACTACGAGCAGTACTTC
CASSLTVASSDYEQYF
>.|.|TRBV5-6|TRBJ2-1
TGTGCCAGCAGCTTGGTGTCGACAGGAGAATACAATGAGCAGTTCTTC
CASSLVSTGEYNEQFF
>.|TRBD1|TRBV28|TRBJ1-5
TGTGCCAGCAGTCCCGGGACAGGGGTTAATCAGCCCCAGCATTTT
CASSPGTGVNQPQHF
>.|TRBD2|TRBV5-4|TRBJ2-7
TGTGCCAGCAGCCTCCCGGGAAGGACTAGCGGGGGCTACGAGCAGTACTTC
CASSLPGRTSGGYEQYF
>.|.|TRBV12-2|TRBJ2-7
TGTGCAAGTCGGGTGGATTTTTGTTGGGCCAGGGACTCCTACGAGCAGTACTTC
CASRVDFCWARDSYEQYF
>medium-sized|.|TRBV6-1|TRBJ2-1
TGTGCCAGCAGTGCAGTTTTGGATGAGCAGTTCTTC
CASSAVLDEQFF
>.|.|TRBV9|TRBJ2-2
TGTGCCAGCAGCTCCAATTTTTACACCGGGGAGCTGTTTTTT
CASSSNFYTGELFF
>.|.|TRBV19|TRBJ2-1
TGTGCCAGTAGTATTTACGCGGGGACTGGAATGTACAATGAGCAGTTCTTC
CASSIYAGTGMYNEQFF
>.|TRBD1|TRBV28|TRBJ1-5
TGTGCCAGCAGTTTAGGGACAGGGGGAGGCAATCAGCCCCAGCATTTT
CASSLGTGGGNQPQHF
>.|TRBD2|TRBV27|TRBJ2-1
TGTGCCAGCAGTCCCGGGACTAGCGATGAGCAGTTCTTC
CASSPGTSDEQFF
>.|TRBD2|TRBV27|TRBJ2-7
TGTGCCAGCACCCCCCTGGGGACTAGCGGGAGGGCTCAAGGATACGAGCAGTACTTC
CASTPLGTSGRAQGYEQYF
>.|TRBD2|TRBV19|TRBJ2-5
TGTGCCAGTAGTTCACTAGCGGGAGGGCTCCAAGAGACCCAGTACTTC
CASSSLAGGLQETQYF
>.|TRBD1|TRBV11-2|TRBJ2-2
TGTGCCAGCAGCTTCCGGATGGGCCAGGGGGCCCCCGGGGAGCTGTTTTTT
CASSFRMGQGAPGELFF